This TCR beta chain was captured in a study of beta chain features in type 1 diabetes. Regarding the study as a whole: Naive, central memory and Treg TCRB repertoires appeared more alike in patients than in healthy donors.

Every participating donor gave one draw, a heparinised blood sample averaging roughly 100 mL. Populations obtained by sorting all exceeded 98% purity. For this clone: Antigen: not known.

V was clipped by 5 bases and J by 4 bases, with 8 bases between them. This CDR3 spans 12 amino acids. Germline V gene data show CDR1 as MDHEN and CDR2 as SYDVKM. As every portion of the isolated RNA was reverse transcribed, the sequencing read expressed TCRB transcripts. Clones were read by immunoSEQ multiplex PCR, and TCRdb kept only the in-frame ones, dropping some. The sample lists hundreds of thousands of clones; under 20% were seen once. Sequenced sample: naive CD4+ T cells from blood. The chain recombines TRBV28 with TRBJ1-2, with D unclear. This receptor was identified in a woman between 18 and 30 years old in good health. In nucleotides, the CDR3 is TGTGCCAGCAGTCCTAGTTCCTATGGCTACACCTTC. Its translation is CASSPSSYGYTF.